Listed below are T cell receptor beta chains from one sample, sequenced in a study of OX40 agonist ivuxolimab in advanced cancers. Measured with immunoSEQ multiplex PCR; TCRdb has only the in-frame clones, and not every one. This repertoire shows about 19,000 clones, roughly four fifths found once; its top ten account for approximately 15%. Sequencing was performed on CD4+ or CD8+ T cells sorted from blood, taken in a trial of the OX40 agonist ivuxolimab. The receptors were sampled from an adult with an advanced solid tumor such as melanoma, head and neck, liver or kidney cancer. The CDR3 runs from the conserved cysteine through the conserved F or W. D genes are given only for firm matches. Expanded clones get a size class; other rows say once, few or many, or leave the size out.

abundance	d_gene	v_gene	j_gene	CDR3nt	CDR3aa
few	-	TRBV4-1	TRBJ1-2	TGCGCCAGCAGCCAAGGAACCGGGACCAGCTATGGCTACACCTTC	CASSQGTGTSYGYTF
-	-	TRBV5-1	TRBJ2-3	TGCGCCAGCAGGATCACTAGCACAGATACGCAGTATTTT	CASRITSTDTQYF
-	-	TRBV9	TRBJ1-1	TGTGCCAGCAGCGTCAACTCAGGGGACACTGAAGCTTTCTTT	CASSVNSGDTEAFF
once	-	TRBV7-6	TRBJ1-2	TGTGCCAGCAGCTTCCAGGGGATGAATGGCTACACCTTC	CASSFQGMNGYTF
-	TRBD1	TRBV7-2	TRBJ2-7	TGTGCCAGCAGCTTGGCCCCCGGGACAGGGTACTACGAGCAGTACTTC	CASSLAPGTGYYEQYF
-	TRBD2	TRBV19	TRBJ2-1	TGTGCCAGTAGCCAATGGGCGGGGGGCGGCAATGAGCAGTTCTTC	CASSQWAGGGNEQFF
-	TRBD1	TRBV28	TRBJ1-1	TGTGCCAGCACCCAGCTTCCGGGACAGGGAAGGACTGAAGCTTTCTTT	CASTQLPGQGRTEAFF
-	-	TRBV10-3	TRBJ2-1	TGTGCCATCAGTGAGCAGGGGGGCCCCTACAATGAGCAGTTCTTC	CAISEQGGPYNEQFF
-	TRBD1	TRBV19	TRBJ2-7	TGTGCCAGTAGTATAGAGCACAGGGGAAGCTACGAGCAGTACTTC	CASSIEHRGSYEQYF
-	TRBD1	TRBV19	TRBJ1-5	TGTGCCAGTAGTGGACCGACAGGGGCTACCCGCAATCAGCCCCAGCATTTT	CASSGPTGATRNQPQHF
-	TRBD2	TRBV5-4	TRBJ2-1	TGTGCCAGCAGCCCCGGGACTAGCCGAAAGGGTGAGCAGTTCTTC	CASSPGTSRKGEQFF
-	-	TRBV11-2	TRBJ1-1	TGTGCCAGCAGCTCCGCCGGTTACACTGAAGCTTTCTTT	CASSSAGYTEAFF
-	TRBD2	TRBV6-1	TRBJ2-7	TGTGCCAGCAGTGAAGAGGAAAGCGGGAGTAACGAGCAGTACTTC	CASSEEESGSNEQYF
-	-	TRBV7-3	TRBJ1-1	TGTGCCAGCAGCTTATACGGGGACACTGAAGCTTTCTTT	CASSLYGDTEAFF
-	-	TRBV6-5	TRBJ1-4	TGTGCCAGCAGTCGCCGAACAGGGACTGAAAAACTGTTTTTT	CASSRRTGTEKLFF
-	-	TRBV27	TRBJ2-5	TGTGCCAGCAGTTTGGGAGCGGGCACCCTCCAAGAGACCCAGTACTTC	CASSLGAGTLQETQYF
-	-	TRBV6-5	TRBJ2-3	TGTGCCAGCAGTTACCGGCGGGTCACAGATACGCAGTATTTT	CASSYRRVTDTQYF
-	TRBD1	TRBV5-1	TRBJ2-7	TGCGCCAGCAGCCTCCGACAGGGGGCTGACGAGCAGTACTTC	CASSLRQGADEQYF
-	-	TRBV15	TRBJ2-3	TGTGCCACCAGCACAGGGGCCGGCACAGATACGCAGTATTTT	CATSTGAGTDTQYF
few	-	TRBV7-9	TRBJ1-1	TGTGCCAGCAGGTTACTGGGGGGGAACACTGAAGCTTTCTTT	CASRLLGGNTEAFF
-	-	TRBV30	TRBJ2-3	TGTGCCTGGAACCCAGGGGGGATAACAGATACGCAGTATTTT	CAWNPGGITDTQYF
-	-	TRBV5-1	TRBJ2-7	TGCGCCAGCAGCTCCGGGACAACCTACGAGCAGTACTTC	CASSSGTTYEQYF
-	TRBD1	TRBV6-5	TRBJ2-7	TGTGCCAGCGGACAGGGTTTGGGCGAGCAGTACTTC	CASGQGLGEQYF
few	TRBD1	TRBV6-1	TRBJ2-7	TGTGCCAGCAGTTCCGGGACAGGCCTTTCCTACGAGCAGTACTTC	CASSSGTGLSYEQYF
-	TRBD1	TRBV6-6	TRBJ1-1	TGTGCCAGCAGTTACTCGACAGGGGGTTGGACTGAAGCTTTCTTT	CASSYSTGGWTEAFF
once	-	TRBV6-1	TRBJ2-2	TGTGCCAGCAGTGAATACAGGGTGAACACCGGGGAGCTGTTTTTT	CASSEYRVNTGELFF
few	-	TRBV14	TRBJ2-7	TGTGCCAGCAGCCTACAGGGATCTTACGAGCAGTACTTC	CASSLQGSYEQYF
-	TRBD1	TRBV6-1	TRBJ1-5	TGTGCCAGCACGGGGACAGCTAATCAGCCCCAGCATTTT	CASTGTANQPQHF
-	-	TRBV11-2	TRBJ1-3	TGTGCCAGCAGCCCAGAGGGCCGTTTCTCTGGAAACACCATATATTTT	CASSPEGRFSGNTIYF
-	-	TRBV19	TRBJ2-7	TGTGCCAGTAAGGCCGGCTACGAGCAGTACTTC	CASKAGYEQYF
-	-	TRBV6-5	TRBJ1-6	TGTGCCAGCAGTTACTCCGGGGTCACCTATAATTCACCCCTCCACTTT	CASSYSGVTYNSPLHF
-	-	TRBV28	TRBJ1-1	TGTGCCAGCAGTAGGCCGCACGAAGCTTTCTTT	CASSRPHEAFF
-	-	TRBV27	TRBJ2-2	TGTGCCAGCAGTAGGTACAGGCCGAACACCGGGGAGCTGTTTTTT	CASSRYRPNTGELFF
-	-	TRBV30	TRBJ2-7	TGTGCCTGGAGGGCAGACAGGTACGAGCAGTACTTC	CAWRADRYEQYF
-	TRBD1	TRBV11-2	TRBJ2-3	TGTGCCAGCAGCTTAGTCGGCCCCGGCAGGGGGCGAACAGATACGCAGTATTTT	CASSLVGPGRGRTDTQYF
-	TRBD1	TRBV18	TRBJ2-7	TGTGCCAGCTCACGTGGACAGGGAAGCGGCTTCGAGCAGTACTTC	CASSRGQGSGFEQYF
-	TRBD1	TRBV29-1	TRBJ2-5	TGCAACCCGGGACAGGGCCAAGAGACCCAGTACTTC	CNPGQGQETQYF
-	-	TRBV2	TRBJ2-2	TGTGCCGGATCGGGTCGGGTAATAAACACCGGGGAGCTGTTTTTT	CAGSGRVINTGELFF
once	-	TRBV7-8	TRBJ2-7	TGTGCCAGCAGCTCCGACCTGGGACGGGGGTTATACGAGCAGTACTTC	CASSSDLGRGLYEQYF
once	TRBD2	TRBV14	TRBJ2-7	TGTGCCAGCAGCCGGTCCCTTTTAGCGGGAGGAAACGAGCAGTACTTC	CASSRSLLAGGNEQYF